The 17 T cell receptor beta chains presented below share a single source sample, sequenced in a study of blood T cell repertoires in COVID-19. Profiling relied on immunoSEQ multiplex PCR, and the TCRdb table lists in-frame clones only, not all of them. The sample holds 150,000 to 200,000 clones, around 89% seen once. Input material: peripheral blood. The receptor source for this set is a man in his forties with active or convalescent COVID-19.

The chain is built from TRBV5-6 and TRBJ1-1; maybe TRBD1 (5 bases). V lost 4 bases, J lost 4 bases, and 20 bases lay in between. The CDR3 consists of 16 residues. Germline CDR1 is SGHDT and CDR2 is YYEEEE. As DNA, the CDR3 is TGTGCCAGCAGCGTACGGATGGGGACTGGTTCCACTGAAGCTTTCTTT. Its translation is CASSVRMGTGSTEAFF.

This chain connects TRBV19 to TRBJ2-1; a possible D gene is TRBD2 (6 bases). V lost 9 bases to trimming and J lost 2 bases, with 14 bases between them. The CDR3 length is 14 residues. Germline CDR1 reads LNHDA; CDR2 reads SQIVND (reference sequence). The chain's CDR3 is CASDLGGPYNEQFF. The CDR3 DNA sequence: TGTGCCAGCGACCTTGGAGGGCCCTACAATGAGCAGTTCTTC.

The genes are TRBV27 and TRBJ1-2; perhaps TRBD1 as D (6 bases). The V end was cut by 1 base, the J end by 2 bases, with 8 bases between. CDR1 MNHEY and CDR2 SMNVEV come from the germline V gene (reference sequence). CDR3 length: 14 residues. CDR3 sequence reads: CASSLYQGNYGYTF. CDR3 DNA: TGTGCCAGCAGTTTATACCAGGGGAACTATGGCTACACCTTC.

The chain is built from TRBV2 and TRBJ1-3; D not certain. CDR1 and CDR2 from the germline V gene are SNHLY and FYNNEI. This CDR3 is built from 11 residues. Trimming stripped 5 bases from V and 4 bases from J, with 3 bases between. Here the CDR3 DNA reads TGTGCCAGCAGTCCGGGAAACACCATATATTTT. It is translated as CASSPGNTIYF.

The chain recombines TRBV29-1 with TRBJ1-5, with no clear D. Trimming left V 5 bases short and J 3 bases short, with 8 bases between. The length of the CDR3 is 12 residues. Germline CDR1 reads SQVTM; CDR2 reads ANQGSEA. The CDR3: CSVRDHNQPQHF. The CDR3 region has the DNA TGCAGCGTTCGCGATCACAATCAGCCCCAGCATTTT.

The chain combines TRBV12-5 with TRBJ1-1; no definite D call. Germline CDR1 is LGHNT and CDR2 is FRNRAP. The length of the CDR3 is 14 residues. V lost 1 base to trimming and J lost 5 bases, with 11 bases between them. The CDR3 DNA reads TGTGCTAGTGGTTTGGAGAACGTTGCGACTGAAGCTTTCTTT. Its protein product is CASGLENVATEAFF. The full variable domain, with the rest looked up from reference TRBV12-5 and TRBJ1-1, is DARVTQTPRHKVTEMGQEVTMRCQPILGHNTVFWYRQTMMQGLELLAYFRNRAPLDDSGMPKDRFSAEMPDATLATLKIQPSEPRDSAVYFCASGLENVATEAFFGQGTRLTVV.

CDR3 DNA: TGCGCCAGCAGCCAATACTCGACAGGGGTGGACTATGGCTACACCTTC. Its protein product is CASSQYSTGVDYGYTF. The chain is built from TRBV4-3 and TRBJ1-2, with 8 bases fitting TRBD1. The germline gives CDR1 LGHNA, CDR2 YSLEER. CDR3 length: 16 residues. After removal of 2 bases from V and 3 bases from J, the junction contained 8 bases not matched to a gene.

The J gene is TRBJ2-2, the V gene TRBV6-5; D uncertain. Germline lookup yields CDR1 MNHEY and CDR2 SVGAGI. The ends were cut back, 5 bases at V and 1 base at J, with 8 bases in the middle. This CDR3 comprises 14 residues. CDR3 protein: CASSIDRNTGELFF. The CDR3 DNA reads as TGTGCCAGCAGTATAGATAGGAACACCGGGGAGCTGTTTTTT.

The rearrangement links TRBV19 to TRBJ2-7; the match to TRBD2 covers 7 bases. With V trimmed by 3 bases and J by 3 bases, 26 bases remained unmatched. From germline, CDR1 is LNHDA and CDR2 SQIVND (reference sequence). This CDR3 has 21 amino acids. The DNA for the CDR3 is TGTGCCAGTAGTATTGGGGCTCGAGTGGCCGCGAGACACCCGGGGGGCTACGAGCAGTACTTC. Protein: CASSIGARVAARHPGGYEQYF.

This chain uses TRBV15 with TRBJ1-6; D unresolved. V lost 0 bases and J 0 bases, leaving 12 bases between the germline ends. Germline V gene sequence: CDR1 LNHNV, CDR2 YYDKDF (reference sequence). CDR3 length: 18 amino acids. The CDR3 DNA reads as TGTGCCACCAGCAGAGAGAACGCAGGCCGCTCCTATAATTCACCCCTCCACTTT. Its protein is CATSRENAGRSYNSPLHF.

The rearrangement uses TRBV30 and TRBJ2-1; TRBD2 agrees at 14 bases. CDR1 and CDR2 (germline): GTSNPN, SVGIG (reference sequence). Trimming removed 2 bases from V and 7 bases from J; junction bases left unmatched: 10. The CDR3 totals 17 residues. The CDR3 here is CAWSRWGTSGSVNEQFF. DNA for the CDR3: TGTGCCTGGAGTAGGTGGGGGACTAGCGGGAGCGTAAATGAGCAGTTCTTC.

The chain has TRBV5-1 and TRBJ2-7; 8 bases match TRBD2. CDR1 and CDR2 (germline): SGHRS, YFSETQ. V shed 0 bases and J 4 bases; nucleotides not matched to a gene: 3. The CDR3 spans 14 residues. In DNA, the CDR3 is TGCGCCAGCAGCTTGGCGGGGGGGAGGTACGAGCAGTACTTC. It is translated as CASSLAGGRYEQYF.

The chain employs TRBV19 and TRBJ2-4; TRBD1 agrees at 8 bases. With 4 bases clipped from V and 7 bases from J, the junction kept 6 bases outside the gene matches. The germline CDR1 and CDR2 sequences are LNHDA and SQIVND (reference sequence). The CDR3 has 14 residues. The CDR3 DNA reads TGTGCCAGTAGTACGGACAGGGTAACGAACATTCAGTACTTC. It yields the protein CASSTDRVTNIQYF.

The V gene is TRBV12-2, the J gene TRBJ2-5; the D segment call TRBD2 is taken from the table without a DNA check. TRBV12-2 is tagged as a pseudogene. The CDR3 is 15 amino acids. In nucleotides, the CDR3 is TGTGCAAGTCGCCCCCGACTAGCGGGGGCCGCGGACCAGTACTTC. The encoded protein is CASRPRLAGAADQYF.

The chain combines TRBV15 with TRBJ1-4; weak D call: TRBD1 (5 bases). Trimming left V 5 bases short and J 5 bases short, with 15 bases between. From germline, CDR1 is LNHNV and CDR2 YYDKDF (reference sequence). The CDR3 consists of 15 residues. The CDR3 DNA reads TGTGCCACCAGCGCCCGACAGCTCTCGAATGAAAAACTGTTTTTT. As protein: CATSARQLSNEKLFF.

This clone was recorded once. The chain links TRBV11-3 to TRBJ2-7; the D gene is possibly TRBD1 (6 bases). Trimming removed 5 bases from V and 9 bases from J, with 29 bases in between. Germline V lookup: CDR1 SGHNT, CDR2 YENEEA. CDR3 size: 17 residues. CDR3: CASSEKTRDNQLQRQYF. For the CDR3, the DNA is TGTGCCAGCAGCGAAAAAACCCGGGACAACCAGCTCCAACGGCAGTACTTC.

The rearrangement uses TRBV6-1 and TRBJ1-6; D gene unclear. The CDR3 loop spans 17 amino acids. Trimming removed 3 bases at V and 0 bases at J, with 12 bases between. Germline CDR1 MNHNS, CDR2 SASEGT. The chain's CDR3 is CASSDQSLSSYNSPLHF. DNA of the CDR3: TGTGCCAGCAGTGATCAATCCCTGAGCTCCTATAATTCACCCCTCCACTTT.